Sequencing of this TCR beta chain was carried out in a study of T-cell memory formation after mild COVID-19. On the study more broadly: Clusters were largely donor specific.

CDR3 length equals 15 residues. Germline CDR1 is SEHNR and CDR2 is FQNEAQ (reference sequence). With 5 bases clipped from V and 1 base from J, the junction kept 7 bases outside the gene matches. MiXCR, applied by TCRdb to the 5' RACE reads, yields one record per CDR3 protein. The sample lists over 400,000 distinct CDR3 sequences, less than 25% occurring once. The sample consisted of PBMCs or a T cell subset sorted from them (not recorded which). This chain uses TRBV7-9 with TRBJ2-5; 7 nucleotides line up with TRBD1. The sequence came from an adult woman who had mild COVID-19 (a few samples of this study predate the infection). Cell type and time point are not known. CDR3 DNA: TGTGCCAGCAGCGCAAGGGACAGAAGCCAAGAGACCCAGTACTTC. Protein: CASSARDRSQETQYF.